These T cell receptor beta chains were read from a single sample in a study of T cell responses to AZD1222 COVID-19 vaccine. Profiled with immunoSEQ multiplex PCR; TCRdb holds only in-frame clones, not every one. The sample carries 150,000 or so clones, roughly nine tenths recorded once. Sequenced here: peripheral blood, sampled 28 days after the second AZD1222 dose. These receptors originate from an adult who received the AZD1222 COVID-19 vaccine. Each CDR3 is given with its conserved first and last residue. Each record gives: CDR3 DNA, CDR3 protein, V gene, D gene, clone size, J gene. The D gene is left open where the match is weak. Only some rows state a clone size, as once, few, many or a class for expanded clones.

TGTGCCACTACACCGGAGGGGTACTATGGCTACACCTTC | CATTPEGYYGYTF | TRBV10-3 | . | . | TRBJ1-2
TGTGCCAGCAGCTCCGGGGGAAGAAACACTGAAGCTTTCTTT | CASSSGGRNTEAFF | TRBV27 | . | once | TRBJ1-1
TGTGCCAGCAGCCAAGTCCACCTTGCGACGGCTGGCTACACCTTC | CASSQVHLATAGYTF | TRBV14 | . | . | TRBJ1-2
TGTGCCAGCAGCACCGGGGGACAGGGACCCGGCTACACCTTC | CASSTGGQGPGYTF | TRBV27 | TRBD1 | once | TRBJ1-2
TGTGCCAGCAAATCTGAGAGGCTGGAGACCCAGTACTTC | CASKSERLETQYF | TRBV25-1 | . | . | TRBJ2-5
TGTGCCAGCACTCAGACATCACCCCTCCACTTT | CASTQTSPLHF | TRBV12-3/TRBV12-4 | . | . | TRBJ1-6
TGTGCCAGCTCACCAGGGGCCAATCAGCCCCAGCATTTT | CASSPGANQPQHF | TRBV18 | . | once | TRBJ1-5
TGTGCCAGCAGCTTAGGGCAGGGACTCACAGATACGCAGTATTTT | CASSLGQGLTDTQYF | TRBV7-9 | . | . | TRBJ2-3
TGCAGTGCCGAACAGGGATACGAGCAGTACTTC | CSAEQGYEQYF | TRBV20-1 | . | . | TRBJ2-7
TGTGCCAGCAGACTAGCGGGAGCTTGGAATGAGCAGTTCTTC | CASRLAGAWNEQFF | TRBV6-5 | TRBD2 | . | TRBJ2-1
TGTGCCAGTAGGGGACGAGCCTACAATGAGCAGTTCTTC | CASRGRAYNEQFF | TRBV19 | . | once | TRBJ2-1
TGTGCCAGCAGTCAGGGAGCACCAACAGATACGCAGTATTTT | CASSQGAPTDTQYF | TRBV2 | . | . | TRBJ2-3
TGTGCCAGCAGAGGCCCAGGGGACCTAGGCGGCTACACCTTC | CASRGPGDLGGYTF | TRBV6-5 | . | few | TRBJ1-2
TGTGCCAGCAGTGAGGGGACATCCAGCAATCAGCCCCAGCATTTT | CASSEGTSSNQPQHF | TRBV6-1 | . | . | TRBJ1-5
TGTGCCAGCAGCCAAGGGACTAGTTCATCGGAGCAGTTCTTC | CASSQGTSSSEQFF | TRBV3-1/TRBV3-2 | TRBD2 | once | TRBJ2-1
TGCGCCAGCAGCCTTGCGGGGGGGCCCACAGATACGCAGTATTTT | CASSLAGGPTDTQYF | TRBV4-3 | TRBD2 | . | TRBJ2-3
TGCGCCAGCAGCTTGGATCCGTATAGCAATCAGCCCCAGCATTTT | CASSLDPYSNQPQHF | TRBV5-1 | . | . | TRBJ1-5
TGTGCCAGCAGCTGGACAGATACGCAGTATTTT | CASSWTDTQYF | TRBV7-9 | . | . | TRBJ2-3
TGTGCCATCAGTGACGAATCTAGCACAGATACGCAGTATTTT | CAISDESSTDTQYF | TRBV10-3 | . | . | TRBJ2-3
TGTGCCAGTAGTGTCGACCCGGGGGGTCGAGAGACCCAGTACTTC | CASSVDPGGRETQYF | TRBV19 | TRBD2 | . | TRBJ2-5
TGTGCCAGCAGCCTCACAGGGAGCAATCAGCCCCAGCATTTT | CASSLTGSNQPQHF | TRBV3-1/TRBV3-2 | . | . | TRBJ1-5
TGCGCCAGCAGCTTCGGCAGGGCTTCAACTAATGAAAAACTGTTTTTT | CASSFGRASTNEKLFF | TRBV5-1 | . | . | TRBJ1-4
TGTGCCAGCAGTTCTTTCTCTGGAAACACCATATATTTT | CASSSFSGNTIYF | TRBV6-5 | . | . | TRBJ1-3
TGTGCCAGCAGCCTGGGAATAGAGACCCAGTACTTC | CASSLGIETQYF | TRBV5-6 | . | . | TRBJ2-5
TGCAGCGCGGAAAACAGGGGTGGAACTGAAGCTTTCTTT | CSAENRGGTEAFF | TRBV29-1 | TRBD1 | once | TRBJ1-1
TGTGCCAGCAGTTACGGGGGCCTTGGGAACGAGCAGTACTTC | CASSYGGLGNEQYF | TRBV6-5 | . | . | TRBJ2-7
TGCAGTGGACAGCTAAATGAGCAGTTCTTC | CSGQLNEQFF | TRBV29-1 | . | . | TRBJ2-1
TGTGCCAGCACATGGGGTCGGGCCACTGAAGCTTTCTTT | CASTWGRATEAFF | TRBV28 | . | . | TRBJ1-1
TGTGCCAGCCGGGCGGAGGGGTATAGCAATCAGCCCCAGCATTTT | CASRAEGYSNQPQHF | TRBV27 | . | . | TRBJ1-5
TGTGCCAGCAGAGCGGGAGCTGAGACCCAGTACTTC | CASRAGAETQYF | TRBV27 | TRBD2 | . | TRBJ2-5
TGTGCCAGTAGTATTGGCAGGGGCACTGAAGCTTTCTTT | CASSIGRGTEAFF | TRBV19 | . | . | TRBJ1-1
TGTGCCAGCAGTATCGACAGGGGGGCGACCTACGAGCAGTACTTC | CASSIDRGATYEQYF | TRBV28 | TRBD1 | . | TRBJ2-7
TGCGCCAGCAGCCAACTCCAGGGATGGAGCACAGATACGCAGTATTTT | CASSQLQGWSTDTQYF | TRBV4-1 | . | . | TRBJ2-3
TGTGCCAGCAGCTTAGATGGGGGCGAGGACTATGGCTACACCTTC | CASSLDGGEDYGYTF | TRBV11-2 | . | . | TRBJ1-2
TGCGCCAGCAGCCAAGATCCGGAACACACAGAAGCTTTCTTT | CASSQDPEHTEAFF | TRBV4-1 | . | . | TRBJ1-1
TGCGCCACCAGCCGGGGGGGAGGCGAGCAGTACTTC | CATSRGGGEQYF | TRBV5-1 | TRBD2 | . | TRBJ2-7
TGTGCCAGCACCATCGAACGAGGGACCCTCAATCAGCCCCAGCATTTT | CASTIERGTLNQPQHF | TRBV2 | . | . | TRBJ1-5
TGTGCCAGCTCACACACAGGGAAGAATGGCTACACCTTC | CASSHTGKNGYTF | TRBV18 | . | . | TRBJ1-2